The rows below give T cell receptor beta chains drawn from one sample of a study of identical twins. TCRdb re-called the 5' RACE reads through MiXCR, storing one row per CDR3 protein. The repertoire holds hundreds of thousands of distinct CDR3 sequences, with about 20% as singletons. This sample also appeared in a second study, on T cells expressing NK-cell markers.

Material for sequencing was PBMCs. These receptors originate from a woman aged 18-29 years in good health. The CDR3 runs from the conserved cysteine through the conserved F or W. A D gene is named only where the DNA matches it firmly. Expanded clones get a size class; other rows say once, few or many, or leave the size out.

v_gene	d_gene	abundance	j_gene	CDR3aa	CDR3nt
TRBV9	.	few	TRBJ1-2	CASSRLGSNYGYTF	TGTGCCAGCAGCCGCCTGGGGTCCAACTATGGCTACACCTTC
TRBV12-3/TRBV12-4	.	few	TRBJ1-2	CASSFGSFIYTF	TGTGCCAGCAGTTTTGGATCCTTTATCTACACCTTC
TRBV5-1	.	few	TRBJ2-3	CASSSPRVEDTQYF	TGCGCCAGCAGCTCGCCCAGGGTGGAAGATACGCAGTATTTT
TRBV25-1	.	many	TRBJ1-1	CASSELLSEAFF	TGTGCCAGCAGTGAATTACTATCTGAAGCTTTCTTT
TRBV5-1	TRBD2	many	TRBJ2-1	CASSPTLAGVGNEQFF	TGCGCCAGCAGCCCCACACTAGCGGGAGTCGGCAATGAGCAGTTCTTC
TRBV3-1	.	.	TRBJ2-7	CASSQGRVRNEQYF	TGTGCCAGCAGCCAAGGCAGGGTGAGGAACGAGCAGTACTTC
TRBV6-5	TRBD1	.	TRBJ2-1	CASSSTGGATLYEQFF	TGTGCCAGCAGTTCCACAGGGGGCGCAACACTATACGAGCAGTTCTTC
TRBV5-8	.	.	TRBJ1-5	CASSLGVLSNQPQHF	TGTGCCAGCAGCTTGGGAGTCCTTAGCAATCAGCCCCAGCATTTT
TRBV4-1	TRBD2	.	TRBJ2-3	CASSLWTSGRTRTRTDTQYF	TGCGCCAGCAGCCTCTGGACTAGCGGGAGAACTCGGACCCGCACAGATACGCAGTATTTT
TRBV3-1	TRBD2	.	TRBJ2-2	CASSPRTRLPTGELFF	TGTGCCAGCAGCCCTCGGACTAGATTACCAACCGGGGAGCTGTTTTTT
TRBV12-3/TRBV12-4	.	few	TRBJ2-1	CASRSIRGFSYNEQFF	TGTGCCAGCAGATCAATCAGGGGTTTCTCCTACAATGAGCAGTTCTTC
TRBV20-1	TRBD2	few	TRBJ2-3	CSAFQTSGRADTQYF	TGCAGTGCTTTTCAGACTAGCGGGAGAGCAGATACGCAGTATTTT
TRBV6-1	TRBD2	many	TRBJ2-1	CASRREGSNEQFF	TGTGCCAGTCGGCGGGAGGGGAGTAATGAGCAGTTCTTC
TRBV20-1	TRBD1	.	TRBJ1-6	CSARIGQERNSPLHF	TGCAGTGCCCGAATCGGACAGGAACGAAATTCACCCCTCCACTTT
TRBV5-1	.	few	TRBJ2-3	CASSLSGANTDTQYF	TGCGCCAGCAGCTTATCGGGGGCGAACACAGATACGCAGTATTTT
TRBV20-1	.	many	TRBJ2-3	CSARGQGTDTQYF	TGCAGTGCTCGTGGCCAGGGCACAGATACGCAGTATTTT
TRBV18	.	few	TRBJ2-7	CASSISQDREQYF	TGTGCCAGCTCAATTTCGCAGGATCGCGAGCAGTACTTC
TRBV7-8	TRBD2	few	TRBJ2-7	CASSSTRTSGRYEQYF	TGTGCCAGCAGTTCTACCCGGACTAGCGGACGTTACGAGCAGTACTTC
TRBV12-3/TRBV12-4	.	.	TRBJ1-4	CASSSGPRKEKLFF	TGTGCCAGCAGCTCCGGGCCTAGGAAGGAAAAACTGTTTTTT
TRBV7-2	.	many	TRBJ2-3	CASSPADTQYF	TGTGCCAGCAGCCCCGCGGATACGCAGTATTTT
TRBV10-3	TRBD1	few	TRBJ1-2	CAISPGQGGYTF	TGTGCCATCAGCCCGGGACAGGGTGGCTACACCTTC
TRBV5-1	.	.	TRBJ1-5	CASSLEAGQPQHF	TGCGCCAGCAGCTTGGAGGCGGGACAGCCCCAGCATTTT
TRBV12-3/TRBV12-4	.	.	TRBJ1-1	CASSTGRLYTEAFF	TGTGCCAGCAGTACCGGGAGGCTCTACACTGAAGCTTTCTTT
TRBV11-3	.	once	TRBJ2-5	CATRDRAQETQYF	TGTGCCACTCGGGACCGAGCGCAGGAGACCCAGTACTTC
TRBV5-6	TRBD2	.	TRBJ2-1	CASSTTSGEYNEQFF	TGTGCCAGCAGTACGACTAGCGGGGAATACAATGAGCAGTTCTTC
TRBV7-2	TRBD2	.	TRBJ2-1	CASSLARLAGVYNEQFF	TGTGCCAGCAGCTTAGCGCGGCTAGCGGGAGTCTACAATGAGCAGTTCTTC
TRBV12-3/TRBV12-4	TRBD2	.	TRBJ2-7	CASTEQAGASLEQYF	TGTGCCAGCACTGAACAAGCGGGGGCCTCTCTCGAGCAGTACTTC
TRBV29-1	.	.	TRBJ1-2	CSVKGLDGYGYTF	TGCAGCGTCAAGGGATTAGACGGCTATGGCTACACCTTC
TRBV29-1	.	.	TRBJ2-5	CSVDWESETQYF	TGCAGCGTTGACTGGGAGTCAGAGACCCAGTACTTC
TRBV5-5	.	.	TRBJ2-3	CASSLKDSSTDTQYF	TGTGCCAGCAGCTTGAAGGATTCTAGCACAGATACGCAGTATTTT
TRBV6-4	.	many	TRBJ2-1	CASSENRAGHNEQFF	TGTGCCAGCAGTGAAAACAGGGCGGGACACAATGAGCAGTTCTTC
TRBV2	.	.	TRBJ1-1	CASSAEPLNTEAFF	TGTGCCAGCAGCGCAGAGCCTTTGAACACTGAAGCTTTCTTT
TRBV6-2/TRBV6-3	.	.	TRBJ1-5	CASSYPGRVNQPQHF	TGTGCCAGCAGTTACCCAGGAAGAGTAAATCAGCCCCAGCATTTT
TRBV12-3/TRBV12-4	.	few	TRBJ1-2	CASSLERRGVRGYTF	TGTGCCAGCAGTTTAGAGCGTAGGGGGGTGAGAGGCTACACCTTC
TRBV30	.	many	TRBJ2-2	CAWSVGDQDTGELFF	TGTGCCTGGAGTGTAGGAGATCAAGACACCGGGGAGCTGTTTTTT
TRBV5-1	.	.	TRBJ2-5	CASSLAGDIEETQYF	TGCGCCAGCAGCTTGGCGGGGGACATTGAAGAGACCCAGTACTTC
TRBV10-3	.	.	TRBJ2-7	CAISESWVGSYEQYF	TGTGCCATCAGTGAGTCGTGGGTAGGATCGTACGAGCAGTACTTC
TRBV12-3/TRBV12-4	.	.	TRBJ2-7	CASKGYGGPYEQYF	TGTGCCTCGAAGGGCTACGGGGGCCCCTACGAGCAGTACTTC
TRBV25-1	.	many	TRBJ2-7	CASSVGAYEQYF	TGTGCCAGCAGTGTGGGCGCGTACGAGCAGTACTTC
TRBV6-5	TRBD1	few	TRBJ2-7	CASSYLGTGRYEQYF	TGTGCCAGCAGTTACCTAGGGACAGGGAGGTACGAGCAGTACTTC
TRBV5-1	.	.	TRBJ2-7	CASSLGIRDAYEQYF	TGCGCCAGCAGCTTGGGAATTAGGGACGCCTACGAGCAGTACTTC
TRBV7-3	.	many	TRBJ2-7	CASSFLGGNYEQYF	TGTGCCAGCAGCTTCCTCGGCGGAAACTACGAGCAGTACTTC
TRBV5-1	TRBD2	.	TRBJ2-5	CATRGLANNQETQYF	TGCGCCACGCGGGGACTAGCGAACAACCAAGAGACCCAGTACTTC
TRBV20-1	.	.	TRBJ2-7	CSAPGSSYEQYF	TGCAGTGCTCCAGGGAGCTCCTACGAGCAGTACTTC
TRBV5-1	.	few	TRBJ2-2	CASSRQAGPGTGELFF	TGCGCCAGCAGCCGGCAGGCAGGGCCAGGGACCGGGGAGCTGTTTTTT
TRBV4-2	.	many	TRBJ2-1	CASSQRMNEQFF	TGTGCCAGCAGCCAACGAATGAATGAGCAGTTCTTC
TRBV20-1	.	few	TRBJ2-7	CSARDFKGSHYEQYF	TGCAGTGCTAGAGATTTTAAGGGCAGCCACTACGAGCAGTACTTC
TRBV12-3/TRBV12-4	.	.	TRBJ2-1	CASSLSTSKSSYNEQFF	TGTGCCAGCAGTTTAAGCACTTCCAAAAGCTCCTACAATGAGCAGTTCTTC
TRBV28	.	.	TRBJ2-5	CASSLFQVQETQYF	TGTGCCAGCAGTTTATTTCAGGTCCAAGAGACCCAGTACTTC
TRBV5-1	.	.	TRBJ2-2	CASSFRQPGELFF	TGCGCCAGCAGCTTTCGACAGCCCGGGGAGCTGTTTTTT
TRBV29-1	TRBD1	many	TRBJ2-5	CSVADRAETQYF	TGCAGCGTGGCGGACAGGGCAGAGACCCAGTACTTC
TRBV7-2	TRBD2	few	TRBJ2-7	CASSLGRGSGRAYEQYF	TGTGCCAGCAGCTTAGGTCGGGGCAGCGGGAGGGCCTACGAGCAGTACTTC